The 24 T cell receptor beta chains listed next were all sequenced from one sample in a study of prognosis after radiotherapy for stage I lung cancer. Template was genomic DNA; TCR beta CDR3 amplified in two multiplex PCR rounds. With primers specific to each TRBV and TRBJ gene, the first-round PCR was performed. TCRdb re-derived calls from the multiplex PCR reads in MiXCR, one entry per CDR3 protein. Among more than 30,000 distinct CDR3 sequences listed, 35% to 45% were seen once. The specimen comprised PBMCs, sampled before or after stereotactic body radiation therapy (not recorded which). These receptors all stem from a donor at least 50 years old with non-small cell lung cancer.

About this clonotype: The junction departs from the called germline gene at one end, perhaps through a read error. The chain joins TRBV6-1 to TRBJ1-1; 10 bases are shared with TRBD1. The length of the CDR3 is 14 residues. CDR1 and CDR2 (germline): MNHNS, SASEGT. The CDR3 DNA reads TGTGCCAGCAGTGAAGGACAGGGGGCTAGTGAAGCTTCCTTT. The encoded protein is CASSEGQGASEASF.

About this clonotype itself: At one end the junction does not follow the germline gene, possibly because of a read error. J is TRBJ1-1 and V is TRBV7-8; D remains ambiguous. CDR3 length: 16 residues. Germline V lookup: CDR1 SGHVS, CDR2 FQNEAQ. The CDR3 loop is CASSLVSLSANTEAFF. The CDR3 bases are TGTGCCAGCAGCTTAGTTTCACTTTCGGCGAACACTGAGGCTTTCTTT.

This clonotype was seen many times. At one end, the junction sequence differs from germline, possibly due to a read error. The V and J genes are TRBV6-1 and TRBJ2-2, with 10 bases that match TRBD1. Germline CDR1 reads MNHNS; CDR2 reads SASEGT. This CDR3 contains 14 residues. CDR3 sequence (DNA): TGTACCAGCAGCGGGACAGGGGACACCGGGGAGCTGTTTTTT. Protein sequence: CTSSGTGDTGELFF.

The chain uses TRBV15 and TRBJ1-4, with D uncertain. CDR1 LNHNV and CDR2 YYDKDF come from the germline V gene (reference sequence). V lost 0 bases and J lost 0, with 8 bases in between. The CDR3 length is 16 residues. The CDR3 spells CATSRDVVTTNEKLFF. The CDR3 DNA follows: TGTGCCACCAGCAGAGATGTGGTCACAACTAATGAAAAACTGTTTTTT.

This clonotype was seen at least ten times. The chain couples TRBV5-1 to TRBJ2-7, with 10 bases that match TRBD2. This CDR3 contains 15 residues. CDR1 SGHRS and CDR2 YFSETQ come from the germline V gene. Trimming took 4 bases from V and 6 from J; bases not matched to a gene: 10. CDR3 sequence reads: CASSPGPAGGREQYF. In DNA, the CDR3 is TGCGCCAGCAGCCCCGGACCAGCGGGGGGGCGCGAGCAGTACTTC. The full variable domain, its missing parts supplied by reference TRBV5-1 and TRBJ2-7, is KAGVTQTPRYLIKTRGQQVTLSCSPISGHRSVSWYQQTPGQGLQFLFEYFSETQRNKGNFPGRFSGRQFSNSRSEMNVSTLELGDSALYLCASSPGPAGGREQYFGPGTRLTVT.

This chain joins TRBV5-1 and TRBJ1-2, with unresolved D. V was clipped by 0 bases and J by 2 bases, with 8 bases between them. The germline gives CDR1 SGHRS, CDR2 YFSETQ. This CDR3 comprises 14 residues. CDR3 DNA sequence: TGCGCCAGCAGCTTGGACAGTACCAACTATGGCTACACCTTC. Protein product: CASSLDSTNYGYTF.

This clonotype has ten or more counts. The gene calls are TRBV11-2 and TRBJ1-2, with D unclear. This CDR3 is 15 amino acids long. V dropped 1 base and J dropped 0 bases, with 9 bases sitting between them. Germline CDR1 SGHAT, CDR2 FQNNGV. CDR3 DNA: TGTGCCAGCAGCTTAGTCGGCCGCGCTAACTATGGCTACACCTTC. It is translated as CASSLVGRANYGYTF.

This clonotype came up many times. This sequence joins TRBV18 and TRBJ1-2, with 7 nucleotides matching TRBD1. V was pared by 6 bases and J by 7 bases, with 8 bases of the junction left unmatched. Germline CDR1 reads KGHSH; CDR2 reads LQKENI. This CDR3 contains 13 residues. CDR3 bases: TGTGCCAGCTCCCAAGACAGGGAAGGTGGCTACACCTTC. This translates into CASSQDREGGYTF.

In its sample, this clonotype was seen many times. The rearrangement links TRBV19 to TRBJ1-5; D ambiguous. The CDR3 has 14 residues. The V gene lost 10 bases and the J gene lost 4 bases, with 17 bases spanning the gap. The germline gives CDR1 LNHDA, CDR2 SQIVND (reference sequence). CDR3 region: CATAMGALNQPQHF. As DNA, the CDR3 is TGTGCCACCGCAATGGGAGCCCTTAATCAGCCCCAGCATTTT.

At least ten counts were recorded for this clonotype. J is TRBJ1-1 and V is TRBV7-9; a possible D gene is TRBD1 (6 bases). V was cut by 10 bases and J by 5 bases, with 23 bases left in between. The CDR3 has 15 amino acids. From germline, CDR1 is SEHNR and CDR2 FQNEAQ (reference sequence). The CDR3 region is CAIRRGGGGETEAFF. The CDR3 DNA reads as TGTGCCATCAGACGGGGGGGCGGGGGAGAAACTGAAGCTTTCTTT.

This clonotype was recorded many times. The rearrangement links TRBV3-1 to TRBJ2-5; D may be TRBD1 or TRBD2 (6 bases each). Germline lookup yields CDR1 LGHDT and CDR2 YNNKEL (reference sequence). V gave up 4 bases and J gave up 2 bases, with 17 bases separating them. CDR3 size: 16 residues. CDR3 sequence: CASSPLTGARQETQYF. CDR3 nucleotides: TGTGCCAGCAGCCCTCTCACGGGGGCGCGACAAGAGACCCAGTACTTC.

The V call is TRBV9, the J call TRBJ1-2; D is possibly TRBD1 (6 bases). The V gene lost 0 bases and the J gene lost 13 bases, with 25 bases spanning the gap. CDR1 is SGDLS, CDR2 YYNGEE, per germline. The CDR3 loop spans 16 amino acids. The chain's CDR3 is CASSVGDPDRIRAATF. CDR3 nucleotide sequence: TGTGCCAGCAGCGTAGGGGACCCAGACAGGATAAGAGCTGCCACCTTC.

The rearrangement links TRBV6-5 to TRBJ2-2, with 7 nucleotides matching TRBD2. CDR1 and CDR2 (germline): MNHEY, SVGAGI. Germline trimming cut 3 bases from V and 9 bases from J; bases unmatched to any gene: 4. This CDR3 spans 13 amino acids. CDR3 amino acids: CASSYKRDRELFF. The CDR3, as DNA: TGTGCCAGCAGTTATAAGCGGGACCGGGAGCTGTTTTTT.

On this clonotype itself: The likely explanation is a read error, given a far larger clone one base away. This chain links TRBV6-8 with TRBJ1-2, with 7 bases that match TRBD1. CDR3 length: 13 residues. Germline V gene data show CDR1 as MNHGY and CDR2 as SAAAGT. CDR3 sequence: CDSSPGQNYGYTF. The CDR3 bases are TGTGACAGCAGTCCGGGACAGAACTATGGCTACACCTTC.

The table lists this clonotype with many counts. The V call is TRBV28, the J call TRBJ2-2; 8 bases are shared with TRBD1. Germline V gene lookup returns CDR1 MDHEN and CDR2 SYDVKM. After removal of 8 bases from V and 3 bases from J, the junction contained 11 bases not matched to a gene. The CDR3 totals 16 residues. The CDR3 DNA reads as TGTGCCAGCGGAAAGCCCGGGACAGGATACACCGGGGAGCTGTTTTTT. It is translated as CASGKPGTGYTGELFF.

This clonotype is labeled medium-sized. The V gene is TRBV6-9, the J gene TRBJ2-7; the match to TRBD1 covers 9 bases. This CDR3 is 15 amino acids long. Germline V gene sequence: CDR1 MNHGY, CDR2 SVAAGI. V lost 6 bases, J lost 0 bases, and 6 bases stayed unmatched. CDR3 amino acids: CASSRGTGTSYEQYF. Here the CDR3 DNA reads TGTGCCAGCAGCCGTGGGACAGGGACCTCCTACGAGCAGTACTTC.

This clonotype is deemed medium-sized (0.01 to 0.1%). V is TRBV12-3 or TRBV12-4 and J is TRBJ1-1; D might be TRBD1 (5 bases). Between the trimmed V and J ends, which lost 3 bases and 7 bases, there was a span of 15 bases. The CDR3 has 14 residues. The CDR3 nucleotides are TGTGCCAGCAGTTTTGGTCCAGGGTGGCGTGAAGCTTTCTTT. It yields the protein CASSFGPGWREAFF.

Many counts were recorded for this clonotype. The chain is built from TRBV28 and TRBJ1-5; D is possibly TRBD1 (6 bases). Trimming cost V 5 bases and J 6 bases, with 17 bases left between them. In germline, CDR1 is MDHEN, CDR2 SYDVKM. CDR3 size: 15 residues. The CDR3 is CASSPVQGQGQPQHF. CDR3 in DNA: TGTGCCAGCAGTCCGGTCCAGGGGCAGGGTCAGCCCCAGCATTTT.

This rearrangement joins TRBV27 to TRBJ1-2; D call uncertain. Germline CDR1 reads MNHEY; CDR2 reads SMNVEV (reference sequence). Trimming cost V 4 bases and J 0 bases, with 6 bases left between them. The CDR3 is 13 residues long. For the CDR3, the DNA is TGTGCCAGCAGTTCCCATACTAACTATGGCTACACCTTC. Its translation is CASSSHTNYGYTF.

This clonotype was recorded many times. The chain has TRBV24-1 and TRBJ1-1; TRBD1 is a possible D gene (5 bases). CDR1 and CDR2 (germline): KGHDR, SFDVKD. Trimming left V 4 bases short and J 3 bases short, with 8 bases between. The CDR3 length is 13 residues. CDR3 sequence (DNA): TGTGCCACCAGTGAAGGGGTGGACACTGAAGCTTTCTTT. Protein product: CATSEGVDTEAFF.

This clonotype was detected ten times or more. V usage is TRBV19 and J usage is TRBJ1-2; a possible D gene is TRBD1 (5 bases). The CDR3 has 13 residues. From germline, CDR1 is LNHDA and CDR2 SQIVND (reference sequence). The V gene lost 11 bases and the J gene lost 8 bases, with 21 bases spanning the gap. The CDR3 sequence is CASETRDLRGYTF. The DNA of the CDR3 is TGTGCCTCCGAGACCAGGGATTTGCGCGGCTACACCTTC.

This clonotype has ten or more counts. The rearrangement links TRBV7-6 to TRBJ2-5; tentatively, D is TRBD1 (6 bases). Trimming left V 3 bases short and J 3 bases short, with 8 bases between. The CDR3 has 13 residues. The germline CDR1 and CDR2 sequences are SGHVS and FNYEAQ. DNA for the CDR3: TGTGCCAGCAGCTTTGCAGGGGAAGAGACCCAGTACTTC. Protein: CASSFAGEETQYF.

The chain employs TRBV9 and TRBJ1-5, with TRBD1 as a possible D gene (5 bases). Germline V gene lookup returns CDR1 SGDLS and CDR2 YYNGEE. V lost 2 bases and J lost 4, with 7 bases in between. There are 13 residues in the CDR3. The DNA for the CDR3 is TGTGCCAGCAGCGTGGGACTTAATCAGCCCCAGCATTTT. The encoded protein is CASSVGLNQPQHF.

The genes are TRBV6-2 or TRBV6-3 and TRBJ2-7; D is perhaps TRBD2 (6 bases). The CDR3 totals 18 residues. CDR1 and CDR2 (germline): MNHEY, SVGEGT. V was cut by 0 bases and J by 4 bases, with 22 bases left in between. The CDR3 DNA reads TGTGCCAGCAGTTACTCTGGGTACCGGGGCGGGATTAGTTACGAGCAGTACTTC. It yields the protein CASSYSGYRGGISYEQYF.